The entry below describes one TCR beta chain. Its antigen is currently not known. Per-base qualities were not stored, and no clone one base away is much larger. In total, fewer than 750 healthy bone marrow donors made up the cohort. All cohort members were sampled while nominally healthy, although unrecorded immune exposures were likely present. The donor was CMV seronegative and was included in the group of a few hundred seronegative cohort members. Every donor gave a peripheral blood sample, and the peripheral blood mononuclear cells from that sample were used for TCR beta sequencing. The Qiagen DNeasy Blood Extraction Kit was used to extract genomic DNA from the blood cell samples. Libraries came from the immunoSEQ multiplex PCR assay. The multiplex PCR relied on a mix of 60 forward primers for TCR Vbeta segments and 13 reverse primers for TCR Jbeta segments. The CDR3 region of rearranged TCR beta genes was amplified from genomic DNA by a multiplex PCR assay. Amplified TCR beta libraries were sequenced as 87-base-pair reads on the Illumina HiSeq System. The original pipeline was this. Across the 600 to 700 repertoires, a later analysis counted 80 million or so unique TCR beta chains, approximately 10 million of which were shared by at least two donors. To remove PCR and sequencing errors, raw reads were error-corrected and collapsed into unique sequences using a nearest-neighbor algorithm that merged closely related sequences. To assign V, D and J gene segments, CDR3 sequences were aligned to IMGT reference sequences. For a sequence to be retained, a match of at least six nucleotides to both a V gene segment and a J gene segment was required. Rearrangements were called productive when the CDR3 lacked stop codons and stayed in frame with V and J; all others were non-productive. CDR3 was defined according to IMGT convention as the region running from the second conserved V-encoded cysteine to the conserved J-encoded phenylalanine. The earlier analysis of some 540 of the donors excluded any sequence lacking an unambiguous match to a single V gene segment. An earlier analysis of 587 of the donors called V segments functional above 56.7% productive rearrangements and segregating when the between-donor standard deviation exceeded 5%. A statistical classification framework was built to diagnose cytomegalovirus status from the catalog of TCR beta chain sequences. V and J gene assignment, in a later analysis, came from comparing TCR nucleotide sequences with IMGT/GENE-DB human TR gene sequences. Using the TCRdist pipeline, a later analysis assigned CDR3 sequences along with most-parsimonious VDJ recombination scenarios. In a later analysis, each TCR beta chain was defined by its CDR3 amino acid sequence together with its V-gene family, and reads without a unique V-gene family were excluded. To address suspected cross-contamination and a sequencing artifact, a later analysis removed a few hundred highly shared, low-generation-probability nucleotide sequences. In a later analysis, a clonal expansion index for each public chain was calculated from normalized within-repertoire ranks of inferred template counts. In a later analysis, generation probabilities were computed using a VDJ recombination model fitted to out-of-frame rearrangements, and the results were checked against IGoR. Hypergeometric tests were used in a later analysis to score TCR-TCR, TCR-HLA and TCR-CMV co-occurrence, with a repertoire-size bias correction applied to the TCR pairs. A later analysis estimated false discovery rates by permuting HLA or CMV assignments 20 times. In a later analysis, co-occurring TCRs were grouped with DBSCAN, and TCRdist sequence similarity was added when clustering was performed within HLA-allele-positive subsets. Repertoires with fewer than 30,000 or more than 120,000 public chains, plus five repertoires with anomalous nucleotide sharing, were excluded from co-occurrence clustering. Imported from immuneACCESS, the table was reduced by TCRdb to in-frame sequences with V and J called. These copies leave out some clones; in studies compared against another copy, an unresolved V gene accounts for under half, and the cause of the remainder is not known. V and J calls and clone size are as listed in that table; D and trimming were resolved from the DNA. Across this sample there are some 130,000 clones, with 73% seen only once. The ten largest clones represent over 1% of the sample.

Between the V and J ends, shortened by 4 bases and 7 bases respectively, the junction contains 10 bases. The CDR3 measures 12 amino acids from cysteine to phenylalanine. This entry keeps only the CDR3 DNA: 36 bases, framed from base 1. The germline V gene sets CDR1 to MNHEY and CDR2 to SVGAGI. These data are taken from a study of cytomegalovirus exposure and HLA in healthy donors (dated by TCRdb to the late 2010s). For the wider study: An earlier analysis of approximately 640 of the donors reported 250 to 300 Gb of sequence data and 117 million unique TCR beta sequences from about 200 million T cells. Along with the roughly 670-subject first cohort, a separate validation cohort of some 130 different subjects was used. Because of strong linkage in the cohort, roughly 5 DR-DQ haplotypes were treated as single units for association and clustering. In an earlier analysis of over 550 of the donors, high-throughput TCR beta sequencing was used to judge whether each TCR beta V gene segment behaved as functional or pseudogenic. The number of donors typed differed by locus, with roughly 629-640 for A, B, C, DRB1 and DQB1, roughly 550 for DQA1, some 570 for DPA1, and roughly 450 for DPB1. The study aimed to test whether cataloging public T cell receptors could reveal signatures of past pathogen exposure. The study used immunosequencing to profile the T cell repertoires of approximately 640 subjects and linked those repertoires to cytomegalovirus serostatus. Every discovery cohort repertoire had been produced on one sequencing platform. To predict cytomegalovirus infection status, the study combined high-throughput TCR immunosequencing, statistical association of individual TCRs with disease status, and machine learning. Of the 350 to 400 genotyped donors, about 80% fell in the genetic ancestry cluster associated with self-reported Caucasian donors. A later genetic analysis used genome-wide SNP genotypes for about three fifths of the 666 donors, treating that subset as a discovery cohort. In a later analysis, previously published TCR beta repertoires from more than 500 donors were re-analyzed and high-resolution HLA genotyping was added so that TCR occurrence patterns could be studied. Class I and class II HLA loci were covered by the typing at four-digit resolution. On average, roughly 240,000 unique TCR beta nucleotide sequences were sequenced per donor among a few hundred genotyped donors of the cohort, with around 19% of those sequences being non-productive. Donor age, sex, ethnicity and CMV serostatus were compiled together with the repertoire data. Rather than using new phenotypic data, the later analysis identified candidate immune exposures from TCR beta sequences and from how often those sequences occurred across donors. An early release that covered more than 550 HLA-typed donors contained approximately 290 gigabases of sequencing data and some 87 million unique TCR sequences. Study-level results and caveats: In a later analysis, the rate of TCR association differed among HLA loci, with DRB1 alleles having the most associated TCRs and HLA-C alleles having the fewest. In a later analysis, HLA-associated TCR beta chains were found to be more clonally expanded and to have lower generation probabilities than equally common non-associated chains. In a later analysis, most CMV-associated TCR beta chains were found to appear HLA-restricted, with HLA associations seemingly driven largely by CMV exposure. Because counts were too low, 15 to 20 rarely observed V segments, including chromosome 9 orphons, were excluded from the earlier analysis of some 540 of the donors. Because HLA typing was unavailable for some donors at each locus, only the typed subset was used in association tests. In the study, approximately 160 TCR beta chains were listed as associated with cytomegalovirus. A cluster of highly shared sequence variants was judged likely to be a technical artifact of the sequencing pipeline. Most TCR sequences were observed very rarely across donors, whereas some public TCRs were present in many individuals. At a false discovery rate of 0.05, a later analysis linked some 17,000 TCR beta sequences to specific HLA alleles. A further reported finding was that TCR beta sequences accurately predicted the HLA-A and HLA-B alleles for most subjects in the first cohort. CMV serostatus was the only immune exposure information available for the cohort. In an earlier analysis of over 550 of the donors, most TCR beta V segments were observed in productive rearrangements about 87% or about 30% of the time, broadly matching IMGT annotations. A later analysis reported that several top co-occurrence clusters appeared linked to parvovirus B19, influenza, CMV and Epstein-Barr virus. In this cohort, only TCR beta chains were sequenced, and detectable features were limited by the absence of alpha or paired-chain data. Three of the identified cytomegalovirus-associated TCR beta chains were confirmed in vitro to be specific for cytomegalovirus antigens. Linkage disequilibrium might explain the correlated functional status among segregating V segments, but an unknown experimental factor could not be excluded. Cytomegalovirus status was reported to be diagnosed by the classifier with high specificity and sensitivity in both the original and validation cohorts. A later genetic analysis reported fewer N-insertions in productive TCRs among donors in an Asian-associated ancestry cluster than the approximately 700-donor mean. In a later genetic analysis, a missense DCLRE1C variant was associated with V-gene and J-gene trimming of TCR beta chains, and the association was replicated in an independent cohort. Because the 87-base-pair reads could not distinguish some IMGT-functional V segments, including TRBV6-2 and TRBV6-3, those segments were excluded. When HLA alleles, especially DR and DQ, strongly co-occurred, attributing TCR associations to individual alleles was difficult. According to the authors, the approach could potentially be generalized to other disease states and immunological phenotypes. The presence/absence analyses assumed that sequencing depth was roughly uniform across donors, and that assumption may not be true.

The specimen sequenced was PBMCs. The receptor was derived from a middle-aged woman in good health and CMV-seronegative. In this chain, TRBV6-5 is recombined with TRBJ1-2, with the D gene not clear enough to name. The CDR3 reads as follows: CASSSPRVGYTF. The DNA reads TGTGCCAGCAGTTCTCCGAGGGTTGGCTACACCTTC.